This is a list of T cell receptor beta chains from one sample in a study of blood T cell repertoires in COVID-19. Assay used: immunoSEQ multiplex PCR; TCRdb lists only in-frame clones, some missing. The sample contains some 65,000 clones, 74% of which appear only once. Specimen: peripheral blood. These receptors came from a woman aged 80 or over with acute or convalescent COVID-19. CDR3s include the opening cysteine and the closing phenylalanine or tryptophan. The order of the fields is V gene, clone size, CDR3 protein. The size of a clone is reported for some rows only, either as once, few or many, or as a class for expanded clones.

TRBV7-3 . CASSTANNEQFF
TRBV4-3 . CASSQDHGFDEQYF
TRBV5-5 . CASSLEQGASLHYGYTF
TRBV20-1 once CSASAGGQYF
TRBV28 . CASNIGGNTEAFF
TRBV4-2 . CASSQPTGTGAKASRNTGELFF
TRBV7-8 . CASSFRPSGSAYEQYF
TRBV18 . CASSLGGSGGTDTQYF
TRBV7-9 . CASSRAGGANVLTF
TRBV6-5 . CASRTGTGRTEAFF
TRBV2 . CASKRSGHQETQYF
TRBV27 . CASSSKMIRGTRTYTQYF
TRBV5-6 . CASSLARTGGLRTDTQYF
TRBV2 . CASSSTEIYGYTF
TRBV28 . CASSLGTGVSYEQYF
TRBV5-1 . CASSSDPGQVAYEQYF
TRBV3-1/TRBV3-2 . CASSHAREPPYNEQFF
TRBV2 . CATLAGVVGELFF
TRBV27 . CASSLKGLAGPYEQYF
TRBV7-9 few CASSLMGLFGGNTIYF
TRBV7-2 . CASSFPSLDTQYF
TRBV15 . CATSRGGGRTGELFF
TRBV5-6 . CASILWGQGTDTQYF
TRBV3-1/TRBV3-2 . CASSQDGNLGGEQFF
TRBV25-1 . CASSDPSQGLQTQYF
TRBV12-1 . CASSPQEGEPGTRGTGELFF
TRBV5-1 . CASSPNPGRDASYGYTF
TRBV4-1 . CASSQEPGRQGPLLYSPLHF
TRBV7-9 . CASSLRGALSEAFF
TRBV29-1 . CSVSRQGRSYEQYF
TRBV5-1 . CASKGLVGAGEQFF
TRBV2 . CASRDSSTGETQYF
TRBV15 . CATSRGGGRAKNIQYF